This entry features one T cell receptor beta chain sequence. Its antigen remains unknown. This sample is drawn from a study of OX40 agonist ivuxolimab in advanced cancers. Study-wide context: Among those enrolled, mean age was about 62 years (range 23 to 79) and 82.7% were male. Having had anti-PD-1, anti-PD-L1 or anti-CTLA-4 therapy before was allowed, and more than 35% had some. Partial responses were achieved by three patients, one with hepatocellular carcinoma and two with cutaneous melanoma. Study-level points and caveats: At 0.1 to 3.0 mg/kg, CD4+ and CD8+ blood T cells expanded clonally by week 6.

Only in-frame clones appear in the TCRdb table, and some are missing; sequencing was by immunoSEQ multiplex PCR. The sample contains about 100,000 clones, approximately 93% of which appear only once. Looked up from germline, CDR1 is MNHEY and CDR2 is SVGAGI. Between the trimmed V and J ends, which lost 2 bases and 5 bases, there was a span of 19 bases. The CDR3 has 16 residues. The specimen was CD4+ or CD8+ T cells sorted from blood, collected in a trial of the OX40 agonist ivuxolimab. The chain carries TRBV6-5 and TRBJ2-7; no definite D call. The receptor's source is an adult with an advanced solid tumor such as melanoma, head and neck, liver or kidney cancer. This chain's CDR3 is CASSYVPRDIGHEQYF. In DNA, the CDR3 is TGTGCCAGCAGTTACGTCCCCCGAGACATCGGACACGAGCAGTACTTC.